This TCR beta chain was retrieved from a study of T-cell reconstitution after alpha-beta-depleted transplantation in children. Preparation of the TCRbeta library involved a method that used unique molecular identifiers. Via MiXCR, TCRdb re-called the PCR reads, giving one row per CDR3 protein. This sample carries about 830,000 distinct CDR3 sequences, 16% of them seen once, and the ten largest clones take around 5.3%. This clonotype was recorded a few times. The CDR3 consists of 12 residues. Trimming removed 1 base at V and 7 bases at J, with 6 bases between. Germline V lookup: CDR1 KGHDR, CDR2 SFDVKD.

V and J are TRBV24-1 and TRBJ2-5; D is perhaps TRBD1 (5 bases). The sequence was obtained from a male patient aged 10 to 17 who had a stem cell transplant for acute lymphoblastic leukemia, so the T cells may come from the graft donor. Sequenced here: PBMCs, mostly from graft donor cells, sampled 360 days after TCRalphabeta/CD19-depleted stem cell transplant. The CDR3 nucleotides are TGTGCCACCAGTGATTTCCAGGGGACCCAGTACTTC. Protein sequence: CATSDFQGTQYF.